The clone carrying this T cell receptor beta chain was seen ten or more times. Its specificity is unknown. This sample was taken from a study of T cells in Graves' hyperthyroidism and ophthalmopathy. Exclusions: uncontrolled infection, other autoimmune disease, pregnancy, lactation. Points from the study as a whole: Ophthalmopathy was model-predicted a median approximately six months pre-onset. Blood also held most thyroid clonotypes expanded beyond 0.001.

The source material, RNA transcripts, was used to amplify TCR beta CDR3 regions. The HTBI primer set was used in a first-round RT-PCR of the TCR CDR3. From the multiplex PCR reads, TCRdb called clonotypes with MiXCR, one entry per CDR3 protein. The data contain around 420,000 distinct CDR3 sequences, approximately 14% of them seen just once; the ten biggest clones take up 7.7%. This CDR3 region has 14 residues. With 5 bases clipped from V and 5 bases from J, the junction kept 8 bases outside the gene matches. The specimen was blood. The V gene is TRBV12-3 or TRBV12-4, the J gene TRBJ2-7; 8 nucleotides match TRBD2. This sequence originates from a woman aged 18-29 years with Graves' hyperthyroidism. CDR3 sequence (DNA): TGTGCCAGCAGTCCACGCGAGACTAGCGACGAGCAGTACTTC. Its protein product is CASSPRETSDEQYF.